Below, 17 T cell receptor beta chains from the same sample are listed, as sequenced in a study of T cells in Graves' hyperthyroidism and ophthalmopathy. The TCR beta CDR3 regions underwent amplification using RNA transcripts as the source. The study used the HTBI primer set for a first-round RT-PCR of the TCR CDR3. TCRdb called the multiplex PCR reads again in MiXCR, with one record for every CDR3 protein. The sample records 350,000 or so distinct CDR3 sequences, about a sixth being singletons. Sequences were obtained from blood. The receptor set was obtained from a woman aged 25 to 39 with Graves' hyperthyroidism that later progressed to Graves' ophthalmopathy.

This clonotype was counted ten times or more. This chain links TRBV5-1 with TRBJ2-1, with TRBD1 as a possible D gene (6 bases). This CDR3 comprises 15 residues. Trimming removed 5 bases from V and 2 bases from J, with 14 bases in between. The germline gives CDR1 SGHRS, CDR2 YFSETQ. The CDR3 region is CASSSFRGTYNEQFF. The CDR3 nucleotides are TGCGCCAGCAGTTCATTCAGGGGAACCTACAATGAGCAGTTCTTC.

V usage is TRBV7-9 and J usage is TRBJ2-2; TRBD2 agrees at 12 bases. With 2 bases clipped from V and 7 bases from J, the junction kept 5 bases outside the gene matches. There are 16 residues in the CDR3. The germline V gene encodes CDR1 SEHNR and CDR2 FQNEAQ (reference sequence). The CDR3 protein is CASSLSSGRAFGELFF. CDR3 nucleotide sequence: TGTGCCAGCAGCTTATCTAGCGGGAGGGCCTTCGGGGAGCTGTTTTTT.

Of note for this clonotype: A read error may produce the germline difference seen at one junction end. The V and J genes are TRBV20-1 and TRBJ2-2; tentatively, D is TRBD1 or TRBD2 (6 bases each). The CDR3 spans 14 residues. CDR1 is DFQATT, CDR2 SNEGSKA, per germline (reference sequence). The CDR3 here is CQQPGARGTGELFF. The CDR3 nucleotides read TGTCAGCAACCGGGGGCGCGGGGCACCGGGGAGCTGTTTTTT.

As concerns this clonotype: This sequence may be a read error, since a much larger clone differs from it by one base. CDR3 sequence (DNA): TGCGCCAGCAGCTTGGAATTAGTTCCGGGAGAGCACTACTTC. It translates to CASSLELVPGEHYF. V is TRBV5-1 and J is TRBJ2-7; D is perhaps TRBD2 (6 bases). Germline lookup yields CDR1 SGHRS and CDR2 YFSETQ. The CDR3 runs to 14 residues.

The V and J genes are TRBV7-2 and TRBJ2-7; 8 bases are shared with TRBD2. The CDR3 extends over 14 amino acids. The V gene's germline CDR1 is SGHTA and CDR2 FQGNSA. V trimming: 5 bases; J trimming: 6 bases; junction bases outside the gene matches: 9. The CDR3 DNA reads as TGTGCCAGCAGCCCCCCCGGGACTAGTCGCGAGCAGTACTTC. It yields the protein CASSPPGTSREQYF.

Ten or more counts support this clonotype. V gene TRBV28 combines with J gene TRBJ1-1; no reliable D call. The CDR3 runs 11 residues. Trimming cost V 8 bases and J 7 bases, with 11 bases left between them. CDR1 is MDHEN and CDR2 is SYDVKM in the germline V gene. Here the CDR3 reads CASYDTVEAFF. The CDR3 DNA sequence: TGTGCCAGCTACGACACGGTTGAAGCTTTCTTT.

The chain carries TRBV3-1 and TRBJ2-1; weak D call: TRBD2 (6 bases). The germline CDR1 and CDR2 sequences are LGHDT and YNNKEL (reference sequence). The V end lost 0 bases, the J end lost 0 bases, and 15 bases lay between the germline ends. The CDR3 sequence is 18 residues long. Here the CDR3 DNA reads TGTGCCAGCAGCCAAGATTCGAGGGACTTGAGCTCCTACAATGAGCAGTTCTTC. Translating it yields CASSQDSRDLSSYNEQFF.

Many counts were recorded for this clonotype. The rearrangement uses TRBV5-8 and TRBJ1-5; D is unclear. CDR1 is SGHTS, CDR2 YDEGEE, per germline. V was trimmed by 4 bases and J by 0 bases, leaving 11 bases between them. The CDR3 contains 15 residues. CDR3: CASSPIRNSNQPQHF. The CDR3, as DNA: TGTGCCAGCAGCCCCATCCGTAATAGCAATCAGCCCCAGCATTTT.

This clonotype has a count of ten or more. The chain employs TRBV28 and TRBJ2-7; 9 bases match TRBD1. The CDR3 is 14 residues long. V shed 8 bases and J 6 bases; nucleotides not matched to a gene: 11. The germline V gene encodes CDR1 MDHEN and CDR2 SYDVKM. The CDR3 coding sequence is TGTGCCAGCGAGTCCGGGACAGGGACCCTCGAGCAGTACTTC. Protein product: CASESGTGTLEQYF.

This clonotype was picked up many times. The chain is built from TRBV9 and TRBJ2-1; D gene unclear. This CDR3 comprises 15 residues. The V gene lost 1 base and the J gene lost 8 bases, with 16 bases spanning the gap. The germline CDR1 and CDR2 sequences are SGDLS and YYNGEE. The CDR3 spells CASSVSAIREDEQFF. The CDR3 region has the DNA TGTGCCAGCAGCGTATCGGCAATAAGGGAAGATGAGCAGTTCTTC.

In its sample, this clonotype was seen many times. The genes are TRBV24-1 and TRBJ1-1, with 8 bases lining up with TRBD1. This CDR3 has 13 residues. With V trimmed by 4 bases and J by 10 bases, 7 bases remained unmatched. Germline CDR1 KGHDR, CDR2 SFDVKD. Here the CDR3 reads CATSDPLTGAAFF. CDR3 sequence (DNA): TGTGCCACCAGTGACCCTCTGACAGGGGCAGCTTTCTTT.

This clonotype was recorded many times. The gene calls are TRBV2 and TRBJ2-4; D is possibly TRBD1 or TRBD2 (5 bases each). The CDR3 has 14 residues. Per germline, CDR1 SNHLY and CDR2 FYNNEI. Trimming shortened V by 6 bases and J by 0 bases, and 9 bases separated the two germline ends. The CDR3: CASSAGTAKNIQYF. CDR3 DNA: TGTGCCAGCAGCGCCGGGACAGCCAAAAACATTCAGTACTTC.

This clonotype was detected only a few times. The genes are TRBV5-1 and TRBJ2-5, with 11 bases identical to TRBD2. The V gene's germline CDR1 is SGHRS and CDR2 YFSETQ. Trimming removed 4 bases from V and 1 base from J; junction bases left unmatched: 6. CDR3 length equals 16 residues. CDR3 loop: CASSLASGGFQETQYF. CDR3 sequence (DNA): TGCGCCAGCAGCCTTGCTAGCGGGGGGTTCCAAGAGACCCAGTACTTC.

The V call is TRBV7-3, the J call TRBJ2-3; 10 bases line up with TRBD2. The CDR3 is 15 residues long. The germline CDR1 and CDR2 sequences are SGHTA and FQGTGA. J gave up 3 bases and V 7 bases, and 7 bases lay outside the gene matches. The CDR3 protein is CASNGLAGETDTQYF. The CDR3 coding sequence is TGTGCCAGCAACGGTCTAGCGGGAGAGACAGATACGCAGTATTTT.

This clonotype was seen a few times. The chain has TRBV5-1 and TRBJ2-7; 7 nucleotides align to TRBD1. J gave up 4 bases and V 3 bases, and 10 bases lay outside the gene matches. Germline V gene lookup returns CDR1 SGHRS and CDR2 YFSETQ. This CDR3 has 15 residues. The CDR3 nucleotides read TGCGCCAGCAGCTCTGGACAGGTTAAGACTTACGAGCAGTACTTC. Protein product: CASSSGQVKTYEQYF. Full variable domain (missing parts from reference TRBV5-1 and TRBJ2-7): KAGVTQTPRYLIKTRGQQVTLSCSPISGHRSVSWYQQTPGQGLQFLFEYFSETQRNKGNFPGRFSGRQFSNSRSEMNVSTLELGDSALYLCASSSGQVKTYEQYFGPGTRLTVT.

J is TRBJ2-1 and V is TRBV7-2, with 7 bases matching TRBD2. Trimming cost V 3 bases and J 7 bases; bases outside gene matches: 6. The CDR3 loop spans 14 amino acids. The germline V gene encodes CDR1 SGHTA and CDR2 FQGNSA. The CDR3 region is CASSLGFGGNEQFF. In DNA form, the CDR3 reads TGTGCCAGCAGCTTGGGGTTCGGGGGGAATGAGCAGTTCTTC.

The V and J genes are TRBV28 and TRBJ2-1; D ambiguous. The germline gives CDR1 MDHEN, CDR2 SYDVKM. CDR3 length: 13 residues. The V end lost 6 bases, the J end lost 7 bases, and 13 bases lay between the germline ends. CDR3 region: CASSRPSRNEQFF. The CDR3 DNA is TGTGCCAGCAGCCGTCCTTCGAGAAATGAGCAGTTCTTC.